The rows below give T cell receptor beta chains drawn from one sample of a study of OX40 agonist ivuxolimab in advanced cancers. The table came from immunoSEQ multiplex PCR; TCRdb's copy has only in-frame clones and leaves some out. The table has tens of thousands of clones, approximately 79% seen once. Material: CD4+ or CD8+ T cells sorted from blood, obtained in a trial of the OX40 agonist ivuxolimab. The receptors originated from an adult with an advanced solid tumor such as melanoma, head and neck, liver or kidney cancer. Each CDR3 is given with its conserved first and last residue. The D gene is left open where the match is weak. Clone size is stated in some rows and not others, as once, few, many or a class when expanded.

clone_size	d_call	v_call	j_call	cdr3_nt	cdr3_aa
NA	NA	TRBV9	TRBJ2-1	TGTGCCAGCAGCGTAGGGTCGGGAGTATACAATGAGCAGTTCTTC	CASSVGSGVYNEQFF
NA	NA	TRBV7-6	TRBJ2-7	TGTGCCAGCAGCCCCGGGACCTATGGGGACGAGCAGTACTTC	CASSPGTYGDEQYF
medium-sized	NA	TRBV7-8	TRBJ2-5	TGTGCCAGCAGCTTTACAGGGACTGAAGAGACCCAGTACTTC	CASSFTGTEETQYF
once	TRBD2	TRBV7-2	TRBJ2-2	TGTGCCAGCAGCTTAGAGGGGATAGCGGGGGGAACCGGGGAGCTGTTTTTT	CASSLEGIAGGTGELFF
NA	NA	TRBV9	TRBJ1-1	TGTGCCAGCAGCACTGGGGGTGGAACTGAAGCTTTCTTT	CASSTGGGTEAFF
few	TRBD2	TRBV5-6	TRBJ2-3	TGTGCCAGCAGCTTGTGGCGGGGGGGCACAGATACGCAGTATTTT	CASSLWRGGTDTQYF
NA	NA	TRBV19	TRBJ1-1	TGTGCCAGTAACAGGGACGGCTCTGAAGCTTTCTTT	CASNRDGSEAFF
once	NA	TRBV9	TRBJ2-5	TGTGCCAGCAGCGTAGAATGGGGCCTTTCGGGGACCCAGTACTTC	CASSVEWGLSGTQYF
NA	NA	TRBV5-6	TRBJ2-1	TGTGCCAGCAGGGATGGGGATGAGCAGTTCTTC	CASRDGDEQFF
NA	NA	TRBV28	TRBJ2-3	TGTGCCAGCAGTAAGCGACCGGGGGCGAGCACAGATACGCAGTATTTT	CASSKRPGASTDTQYF
NA	NA	TRBV15	TRBJ1-4	TGTGCCACCAGCAGAGATAGGGACTTTGACAGCCTTAATGAAAAACTGTTTTTT	CATSRDRDFDSLNEKLFF
NA	TRBD1	TRBV19	TRBJ1-5	TGTGCCACTGGACAGGGGCCTTTGATGCCCCAGCATTTT	CATGQGPLMPQHF
NA	TRBD2	TRBV7-9	TRBJ2-6	TGTGCCAGCGCCCCGGGGGGGCCTGGGGCCAACGTCCTGACTTTC	CASAPGGPGANVLTF
NA	NA	TRBV27	TRBJ2-3	TGTGCCAGCAGAGTAATCCCGGTCGCAGATACGCAGTATTTT	CASRVIPVADTQYF
NA	NA	TRBV10-3	TRBJ1-1	TGTGCCATCAGTGATTTGGGCCTAAGGACTGAAGCTTTCTTT	CAISDLGLRTEAFF
NA	TRBD1	TRBV5-1	TRBJ2-3	TGCGCCAGCAGCGCGGGGACAGGGGGCATAGATACGCAGTATTTT	CASSAGTGGIDTQYF
NA	TRBD1	TRBV28	TRBJ2-7	TGTGCCAGCAGTAAGACAGGGTATCTAGCCTACGAGCAGTACTTC	CASSKTGYLAYEQYF